This T cell receptor (beta chain) was recovered during a study of shared clonotypes between healthy human individuals. About the research overall: Plates per donor: three CD4 naive, three CD4 memory, two CD8 naive, one CD8 memory.

Caucasian adults living in Nashville, Tennessee, provided all samples. The CDR3 extends over 13 amino acids. Germline lookup yields CDR1 LGHNA and CDR2 YSLEER. V lost 3 bases and J 3 bases, leaving 9 bases between the germline ends. General study results and limits: Relative to memory subsets, naive subsets generally showed larger estimated richness.

Assay used: immunoSEQ multiplex PCR; TCRdb lists only in-frame clones, some missing. The sample yields some 2.4 million clones, over 85% seen once. In regard to this clone: Its specificity is not known.

Specimen: naive CD4+ T cells from PBMCs. The subset is: CD45RA+ positively selected. The receptor's source is a man in his late teens or twenties in good health. Some clones in this sample may be carry-over from other donors' samples. The genes are TRBV4-3 and TRBJ2-7; maybe TRBD2 (6 bases). The CDR3 coding sequence is TGCGCCAGCAGCCAGCGTAGCGGCTACGAGCAGTACTTC. It encodes CASSQRSGYEQYF.